The TCR beta chain described here comes from a study of regulatory T cells in long-lasting Graves disease. Study-wide background: Graves' disease counted as persistent after over 5 years of antithyroid drugs with positive TSH receptor antibodies.

Germline values: CDR1 DFQATT, CDR2 SNEGSKA (reference sequence). V gave up 7 bases and J gave up 1 base; unmatched junction bases: 5. There are 13 residues in the CDR3. CDR3-region Arm-PCR and iRepertoire HTBI primers produced the TCR beta libraries. TCRdb reprocessed the multiplex PCR reads with MiXCR, giving one entry per CDR3 protein. The profile shows about 470,000 distinct CDR3 sequences, under 25% of them singletons. In its sample, this clonotype was seen many times. Its cognate antigen is unknown. Study-wide results and limits: With approximately 2,500 shared public clonotypes, persistent patients exceeded new patients, who shared 950 to 1,000. Patients whose Graves' disease persisted exhibited lower TCR diversity than those newly diagnosed. Persistent cases favored TRBV28, TRBJ1-2 and TRBJ2-5.

Regarding time point: persistent/refractory GD, antithyroid drugs over 5 years with positive TRAb. The TCR library used RNA extracted from PBMCs. The sample in question was peripheral blood mononuclear cells (PBMCs), obtained when the disease was refractory, from a patient treated with antithyroid drugs. This sequence was found in a female donor with Graves disease. The rearrangement links TRBV20-1 to TRBJ2-7; 9 nucleotides line up with TRBD1. CDR3 sequence: CSVPGQGSYEQYF. In DNA form, the CDR3 reads TGCAGTGTTCCGGGACAGGGTTCCTACGAGCAGTACTTC.